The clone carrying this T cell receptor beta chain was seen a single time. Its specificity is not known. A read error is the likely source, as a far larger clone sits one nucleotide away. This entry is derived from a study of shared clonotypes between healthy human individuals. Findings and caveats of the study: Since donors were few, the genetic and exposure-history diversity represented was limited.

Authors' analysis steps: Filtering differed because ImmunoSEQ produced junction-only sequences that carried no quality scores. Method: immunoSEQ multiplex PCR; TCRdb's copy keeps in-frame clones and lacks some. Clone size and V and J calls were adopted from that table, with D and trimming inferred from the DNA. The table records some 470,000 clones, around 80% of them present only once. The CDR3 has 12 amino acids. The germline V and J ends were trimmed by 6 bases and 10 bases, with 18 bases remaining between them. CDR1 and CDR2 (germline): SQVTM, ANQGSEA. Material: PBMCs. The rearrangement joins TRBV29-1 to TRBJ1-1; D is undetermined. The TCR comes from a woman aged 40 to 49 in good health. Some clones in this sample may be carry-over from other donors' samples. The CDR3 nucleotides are TGCAGCGTCGTGGTGCGGACGTCTGGAGCTTTCTTT. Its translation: CSVVVRTSGAFF.